The 31 T cell receptor beta chains reported below all come from one sample, sequenced in a study of cytomegalovirus exposure and HLA in healthy donors. PCR employed 60 Vbeta and 13 Jbeta primers. Data came from immunoSEQ multiplex PCR; TCRdb stores just in-frame clones and leaves some out. The sample has roughly 230,000 clones; 80% to 95% are singletons. The sequencing sample was made of PBMCs. Receptors were obtained from a girl aged 2-9 years in good health and CMV-seronegative.

The genes are TRBV10-3 and TRBJ1-5, with 10 bases matching TRBD1. Germline V CDR1 and CDR2: ENHRY, SYGVKD. CDR3 length: 14 amino acids. Trimming cost V 2 bases and J 5 bases; bases outside gene matches: 0. CDR3 in amino acids: CAISEGTGDQPQHF. CDR3 nucleotides: TGTGCCATCAGTGAGGGGACAGGGGATCAGCCCCAGCATTTT.

The rearrangement links TRBV6-5 to TRBJ1-2; D is uncertain. The CDR3 consists of 15 residues. Germline V CDR1 and CDR2: MNHEY, SVGAGI. Between the trimmed V and J ends, which lost 0 bases and 4 bases, there was a span of 12 bases. The CDR3 sequence: CASSYSKGGFYGYTF. The CDR3 DNA follows: TGTGCCAGCAGTTACTCGAAAGGCGGATTCTATGGCTACACCTTC.

V gene TRBV7-9 combines with J gene TRBJ1-4; tentatively, D is TRBD1 (6 bases). Looked up from germline, CDR1 is SEHNR and CDR2 is FQNEAQ (reference sequence). The V and J ends lost 3 bases and 6 bases respectively, with 20 bases between them. The CDR3 covers 17 residues. DNA for the CDR3: TGTGCCAGCAGCTTCGGAGACAGGCGGTTTAAGGATGAAAAACTGTTTTTT. This gives the protein CASSFGDRRFKDEKLFF.

The chain employs TRBV19 and TRBJ2-1; the D gene is possibly TRBD2 (5 bases). The CDR3 is made up of 14 amino acids. Germline V CDR1 and CDR2: LNHDA, SQIVND (reference sequence). Trimming took off 5 bases at V and 0 bases at J, with 8 bases between the two ends. CDR3 in DNA: TGTGCCAGTAGTCAGCGGACCTCCTACAATGAGCAGTTCTTC. Translated: CASSQRTSYNEQFF.

The V call is TRBV6-5, the J call TRBJ1-2, with D possibly being TRBD1 (5 bases). V was shortened by 4 bases and J by 7 bases, with 16 bases between the two germline ends. The CDR3 spans 14 residues. The germline gives CDR1 MNHEY, CDR2 SVGAGI. This CDR3 is CASSFVVGAFGYTF. DNA for the CDR3: TGTGCCAGCAGTTTCGTCGTTGGGGCCTTTGGCTACACCTTC.

The CDR3 loop is CASSLGAGGPNEGSGNTIYF. The DNA for the CDR3 is TGCGCCAGCAGCTTGGGGGCGGGCGGTCCGAACGAAGGCTCTGGAAACACCATATATTTT. The chain uses TRBV5-1 and TRBJ1-3; D unclear. This CDR3 has 20 residues. Between the trimmed V and J ends, which lost 0 bases and 0 bases, there was a span of 22 bases. CDR1 SGHRS and CDR2 YFSETQ come from the germline V gene.

The CDR3 spells CASSLAPGEQYF. Here the CDR3 DNA reads TGTGCCAGCAGCTTGGCTCCAGGGGAGCAGTATTTT. The J gene is TRBJ2-3, the V gene TRBV5-4, with D perhaps matching TRBD1 (6 bases). The length of the CDR3 is 12 residues. Trimming cost V 0 bases and J 11 bases, with 10 bases left between them. Germline V gene lookup returns CDR1 SGHNT and CDR2 YYREEE (reference sequence).

About this clone: The sample has other DNA sequences that encode this CDR3 too. V gene TRBV30 combines with J gene TRBJ1-5; tentatively, D is TRBD1 (5 bases). CDR3 length: 13 amino acids. Germline V lookup: CDR1 GTSNPN, CDR2 SVGIG (reference sequence). The V and J ends lost 3 bases and 3 bases respectively, with 9 bases between them. CDR3 DNA: TGTGCCTGGAGCGGGGGGGACAATCAGCCCCAGCATTTT. This encodes CAWSGGDNQPQHF. The whole variable domain, filled in from reference TRBV30 and TRBJ1-5, reads SQTIHQWPATLVQPVGSPLSLECTVEGTSNPNLYWYRQAAGRGLQLLFYSVGIGQISSEVPQNLSASRPQDRQFILSSKKLLLSDSGFYLCAWSGGDNQPQHFGDGTRLSIL.

The chain combines TRBV5-6 with TRBJ2-5; TRBD1 matches 11 bases. Germline V CDR1 and CDR2: SGHDT, YYEEEE. The CDR3 is 15 amino acids. J was trimmed by 5 bases and V by 2 bases; bases with no gene match: 5. The CDR3 loop is CASSFGTGGKETQYF. DNA for the CDR3: TGTGCCAGCAGCTTCGGGACAGGGGGGAAGGAGACCCAGTACTTC. Full variable domain (outside the CDR3, taken from reference TRBV5-6 and TRBJ2-5): DAGVTQSPTHLIKTRGQQVTLRCSPKSGHDTVSWYQQALGQGPQFIFQYYEEEERQRGNFPDRFSGHQFPNYSSELNVNALLLGDSALYLCASSFGTGGKETQYFGPGTRLLVL.

The chain uses TRBV6-1 and TRBJ2-7, with 10 nucleotides matching TRBD1. Germline V gene data show CDR1 as MNHNS and CDR2 as SASEGT. The V segment lost 9 bases and the J segment 2 bases; nucleotides outside the gene matches: 7. This CDR3 region has 14 residues. DNA for the CDR3: TGTGCCAGTAACCGGGACAGGGGCCCCTACGAGCAGTACTTC. Translation gives CASNRDRGPYEQYF.

The V and J genes are TRBV29-1 and TRBJ2-1, with 11 nucleotides matching TRBD1. The CDR3 consists of 14 residues. With V trimmed by 3 bases and J by 5 bases, 3 bases remained unmatched. Per germline, CDR1 SQVTM and CDR2 ANQGSEA. As DNA, the CDR3 is TGCAGCGTTGACCGGGACAGGGGGAACAATGAGCAGTTCTTC. It codes for CSVDRDRGNNEQFF.

The chain links TRBV13 to TRBJ2-7, with 7 positions matching TRBD2. The ends lost 0 bases at V and 5 bases at J; junction bases unmatched: 10. Looked up from germline, CDR1 is PRHDT and CDR2 is FYEKMQ (reference sequence). The CDR3 sequence is 16 residues long. The DNA for the CDR3 is TGTGCCAGCAGCTTAGGCCTGGGGGGGAGGTCCGACGAGCAGTACTTC. This gives the protein CASSLGLGGRSDEQYF. Drawing the rest from reference TRBV13 and TRBJ2-7, the complete variable domain is AAGVIQSPRHLIKEKRETATLKCYPIPRHDTVYWYQQGPGQDPQFLISFYEKMQSDKGSIPDRFSAQQFSDYHSELNMSSLELGDSALYFCASSLGLGGRSDEQYFGPGTRLTVT.

This clone came up a few times. The chain carries TRBV11-2 and TRBJ1-1; 9 nucleotides match TRBD1. J was trimmed by 4 bases and V by 0 bases; bases with no gene match: 6. This CDR3 contains 16 residues. Germline CDR1 is SGHAT and CDR2 is FQNNGV. The CDR3 loop is CASSLDPGTGITEAFF. CDR3 coding DNA: TGTGCCAGCAGCTTAGATCCAGGGACAGGGATCACTGAAGCTTTCTTT.

This clone has only a few counts. V is TRBV30 and J is TRBJ1-6; weak D call: TRBD1 (5 bases). The germline V and J ends were trimmed by 1 base and 7 bases, with 8 bases remaining between them. Germline V gives CDR1 GTSNPN, CDR2 SVGIG (reference sequence). The CDR3 consists of 13 residues. In DNA form, the CDR3 reads TGTGCCTGGAGTGGTGGGGGGAATTCACCCCTCCACTTT. It specifies CAWSGGGNSPLHF.

The chain has TRBV29-1 and TRBJ2-1; 10 positions agree with TRBD2. CDR1 is SQVTM, CDR2 ANQGSEA, per germline. Trimming removed 7 bases from V and 4 bases from J; junction bases left unmatched: 4. This CDR3 comprises 13 residues. The CDR3 DNA reads as TGCAGCGGCGGGACTAGCGTATACAATGAGCAGTTCTTC. Translating gives CSGGTSVYNEQFF.

The chain couples TRBV15 to TRBJ2-3, with 7 bases matching TRBD2. The ends lost 2 bases at V and 4 bases at J; junction bases unmatched: 3. Germline values: CDR1 LNHNV, CDR2 YYDKDF (reference sequence). This CDR3 contains 14 residues. The CDR3, as DNA: TGTGCCACCAGCAGAACGGGACTACCAGATACGCAGTATTTT. Translation: CATSRTGLPDTQYF.

This clone was seen just once. The chain joins TRBV29-1 to TRBJ1-2, with TRBD1 as a possible D gene (6 bases). Per germline, CDR1 SQVTM and CDR2 ANQGSEA. The CDR3 sequence is 16 residues long. V gave up 4 bases and J gave up 1 base, with 19 bases separating them. CDR3 sequence reads: CSVAGQTGANNYGYTF. CDR3 nucleotide sequence: TGCAGCGTTGCTGGACAGACTGGGGCCAATAACTATGGCTACACCTTC.

The chain recombines TRBV7-2 with TRBJ2-1, with 8 nucleotides matching TRBD2. V gave up 5 bases and J gave up 4 bases; unmatched junction bases: 13. This CDR3 contains 17 residues. Germline values: CDR1 SGHTA, CDR2 FQGNSA. CDR3 DNA sequence: TGTGCCAGCAGCCTCCTCTTCTCGGGAGGGGTGTACAATGAGCAGTTCTTC. This gives the protein CASSLLFSGGVYNEQFF.

Only one count was recorded for this clone. The chain carries TRBV19 and TRBJ1-3, with 9 bases matching TRBD1. The germline gives CDR1 LNHDA, CDR2 SQIVND (reference sequence). The CDR3 runs to 14 residues. J lost 2 bases, V lost 8 bases, and 4 bases had no gene match. The DNA for the CDR3 is TGTGCCAGTTACCGGACAGGGGCTGGAAACACCATATATTTT. Translated: CASYRTGAGNTIYF.

The V call is TRBV18, the J call TRBJ1-1, with 7 bases aligning to TRBD1. The CDR3 length is 14 residues. V gave up 2 bases and J gave up 1 base; unmatched junction bases: 1. CDR1 is KGHSH and CDR2 is LQKENI in the germline V gene. The DNA for the CDR3 is TGTGCCAGCTCACCAGACAGGGCGAACACTGAAGCTTTCTTT. It yields the protein CASSPDRANTEAFF.

This chain uses TRBV11-2 with TRBJ2-1; D is perhaps TRBD1 (6 bases). This CDR3 spans 12 amino acids. The germline gives CDR1 SGHAT, CDR2 FQNNGV. Trimming cost V 5 bases and J 7 bases, with 9 bases left between them. CDR3 region: CASSTQGNEQFF. In DNA, the CDR3 is TGTGCCAGCAGCACCCAGGGGAATGAGCAGTTCTTC.

The chain couples TRBV11-3 to TRBJ2-3, with a tentative D call TRBD1 (6 bases). Trimming removed 5 bases at V and 1 base at J, with 7 bases between. Germline V gives CDR1 SGHNT, CDR2 YENEEA. The CDR3 runs 13 residues. CDR3 protein: CASSPGGTDTQYF. The CDR3 bases are TGTGCCAGCAGCCCAGGGGGCACAGATACGCAGTATTTT.

The rearrangement links TRBV30 to TRBJ2-7; a weak D match, TRBD1 (5 bases). This CDR3 contains 12 residues. Germline V lookup: CDR1 GTSNPN, CDR2 SVGIG (reference sequence). The V gene lost 4 bases and the J gene lost 0 bases, with 7 bases spanning the gap. The CDR3 DNA reads TGTGCCTGGAAGCAGGGCTCCTACGAGCAGTACTTC. It codes for CAWKQGSYEQYF.

The chain is built from TRBV27 and TRBJ2-1, with 8 bases identical to TRBD2. The V and J ends lost 6 bases and 2 bases, in that order; junction bases with no gene match: 6. The CDR3 runs to 15 residues. CDR1 and CDR2 from the germline V gene are MNHEY and SMNVEV (reference sequence). CDR3 in amino acids: CASSPRGGPYNEQFF. Written as DNA, the CDR3 is TGTGCCAGCAGCCCCCGGGGGGGCCCCTACAATGAGCAGTTCTTC.

The J gene is TRBJ1-4, the V gene TRBV6-5; D is uncertain. The CDR3 consists of 12 residues. The V gene's germline CDR1 is MNHEY and CDR2 SVGAGI. V lost 5 bases and J lost 7, with 8 bases in between. CDR3 protein: CASSGLGEKLFF. DNA of the CDR3: TGTGCCAGCAGTGGCCTAGGTGAAAAACTGTTTTTT.

V and J are TRBV5-4 and TRBJ2-1, with D hard to call. The V and J ends lost 2 bases and 1 base respectively, with 7 bases between them. Per the germline V gene, CDR1 is SGHNT and CDR2 is YYREEE (reference sequence). The CDR3 loop spans 14 amino acids. The CDR3 loop is CASSFSSSYNEQFF. The CDR3 DNA is TGTGCCAGCAGCTTTAGTTCATCCTACAATGAGCAGTTCTTC.

The gene calls are TRBV19 and TRBJ1-5; 8 bases align to TRBD1. CDR1 and CDR2 from the germline V gene are LNHDA and SQIVND (reference sequence). Trimming took 5 bases from V and 0 from J; bases not matched to a gene: 3. The CDR3 contains 15 residues. Here the CDR3 DNA reads TGTGCCAGTAGTGGACAGGGAGTTAGCAATCAGCCCCAGCATTTT. The encoded protein is CASSGQGVSNQPQHF.

The V and J genes are TRBV6-5 and TRBJ2-5; TRBD1 aligns across 8 bases. The assigned J gene may be wrong: the sequence end matches TRBJ2-7 better. Germline V gene data show CDR1 as MNHEY and CDR2 as SVGAGI. The CDR3 extends over 15 amino acids. As DNA, the CDR3 is TGTGCCAGCAGTTACTCCGGAACAGGGGGACTCGAGCAGTACTTC. The encoded protein is CASSYSGTGGLEQYF.

The CDR3 sequence is CASGLVTGDTQYF. The CDR3 nucleotides read TGTGCTAGTGGTTTGGTAACGGGTGATACGCAGTATTTT. This chain links TRBV12-5 with TRBJ2-3, with D hard to call. V dropped 0 bases and J dropped 6 bases, with 7 bases sitting between them. Germline CDR1 is LGHNT and CDR2 is FRNRAP. This CDR3 has 13 amino acids.

This clone has just a few counts. The CDR3 loop reads CASSSIRNRGSSNTEAFF. The CDR3 DNA is TGCGCCAGCAGCTCTATCCGAAACAGGGGGTCCTCGAACACTGAAGCTTTCTTT. This chain connects TRBV5-1 to TRBJ1-1; 8 bases align to TRBD1. Germline CDR1 and CDR2: SGHRS and YFSETQ. The CDR3 is made up of 18 amino acids. V was clipped by 3 bases and J by 1 base; unmatched bases: 14.

In its sample, this clone was seen a few times. This chain joins TRBV7-8 and TRBJ2-7; weak D call: TRBD1 (5 bases). Germline V gene lookup returns CDR1 SGHVS and CDR2 FQNEAQ. This CDR3 spans 14 amino acids. V lost 2 bases and J lost 1, with 9 bases in between. The CDR3 spells CASSLPRGSYEQYF. The CDR3 DNA is TGTGCCAGCAGCTTACCTAGGGGATCCTACGAGCAGTACTTC.